A single sample is the source of the 9 T cell receptor beta chains below, sequenced in a study of technical replicates of blood from several donors. Method: immunoSEQ multiplex PCR; TCRdb's copy keeps in-frame clones and lacks some. The repertoire holds tens of thousands of clones, with around 94% as singletons. What was sequenced was T cells isolated from PBMCs. The receptors originated from a human donor in good health.

As DNA, the CDR3 is TGTGCCAGCAGCCTACGGGGGAGTTTTAGAAATACGGGTGAAAAACTGTTTTTT. This sequence encodes CASSLRGSFRNTGEKLFF. The chain carries TRBV7-8 and TRBJ1-4; possible D gene TRBD1, 5 bases. V was clipped by 5 bases and J by 7 bases, with 26 bases between them. Germline-derived CDR1 and CDR2 are SGHVS and FQNEAQ. The CDR3 consists of 18 residues.

This sequence joins TRBV7-3 and TRBJ2-3; TRBD1 matches at 7 bases. V gave up 5 bases and J gave up 2 bases; unmatched junction bases: 7. The length of the CDR3 is 15 residues. The germline V gene has CDR1 SGHTA and CDR2 FQGTGA. The CDR3 DNA reads TGTGCCAGCAGCCCTAACAGGGGATTCACAGATACGCAGTATTTT. Protein product: CASSPNRGFTDTQYF.

This sequence joins TRBV5-1 and TRBJ2-7, with unresolved D. Germline lookup yields CDR1 SGHRS and CDR2 YFSETQ. This CDR3 spans 13 amino acids. V lost 4 bases to trimming and J lost 4 bases, with 12 bases between them. The CDR3 region is CASSLTLAYEQYF. For the CDR3, the DNA is TGCGCCAGCAGCCTAACTCTTGCTTACGAGCAGTACTTC.

The chain couples TRBV7-8 to TRBJ1-1; tentatively, D is TRBD1 (5 bases). The CDR3 spans 18 residues. V lost 1 base to trimming and J lost 4 bases, with 22 bases between them. CDR1 and CDR2 from the germline V gene are SGHVS and FQNEAQ. CDR3 bases: TGTGCCAGCAGCTTAGTTTCGGGCAGGGTGGTTGTTGGCACTGAAGCTTTCTTT. It yields the protein CASSLVSGRVVVGTEAFF.

The chain links TRBV9 to TRBJ2-1; TRBD2 agrees at 10 bases. V was clipped by 2 bases and J by 0 bases; unmatched bases: 5. The CDR3 covers 17 residues. Germline V gives CDR1 SGDLS, CDR2 YYNGEE. The CDR3 sequence is CASSVSLAGFSYNEQFF. In DNA form, the CDR3 reads TGTGCCAGCAGCGTTTCACTAGCGGGGTTCTCCTACAATGAGCAGTTCTTC.

This clone was observed once. This chain connects TRBV5-1 to TRBJ1-3; 8 nucleotides agree with TRBD1. Germline V gene lookup returns CDR1 SGHRS and CDR2 YFSETQ. V was pared by 5 bases and J by 4 bases, with 5 bases of the junction left unmatched. The CDR3 is 14 residues long. The CDR3 loop is CASSYDRGGNTIYF. CDR3 bases: TGCGCCAGCAGTTACGACAGGGGCGGAAACACCATATATTTT.

The chain has TRBV5-1 and TRBJ1-2, with 7 nucleotides matching TRBD1. Germline V lookup: CDR1 SGHRS, CDR2 YFSETQ. V dropped 7 bases and J dropped 3; count of bases not matched to a gene: 9. CDR3 length: 14 amino acids. CDR3 protein: CASGVLGTDYGYTF. CDR3 DNA sequence: TGCGCCAGCGGAGTACTTGGGACAGACTATGGCTACACCTTC.

This chain connects TRBV18 to TRBJ2-3; 7 bases fit TRBD2. This CDR3 region has 15 residues. V shed 3 bases, J shed 5 bases, and the junction held 8 bases outside the gene matches. Germline CDR1 is KGHSH and CDR2 is LQKENI. CDR3 bases: TGTGCCAGCTCACCTTTTGCGGGAGTCAAAGATACGCAGTATTTT. Its translation: CASSPFAGVKDTQYF. The complete variable domain, with remaining parts taken from reference TRBV18 and TRBJ2-3, reads NAGVMQNPRHLVRRRGQEARLRCSPMKGHSHVYWYRQLPEEGLKFMVYLQKENIIDESGMPKERFSAEFPKEGPSILRIQQVVRGDSAAYFCASSPFAGVKDTQYFGPGTRLTVL.

The chain has TRBV5-1 and TRBJ2-5; 8 positions agree with TRBD2. The V gene's germline CDR1 is SGHRS and CDR2 YFSETQ. CDR3 length: 14 residues. Germline trimming cut 4 bases from V and 5 bases from J; bases unmatched to any gene: 7. The CDR3: CASSPGRGGETQYF. CDR3 DNA sequence: TGCGCCAGCAGCCCCGGCCGGGGGGGGGAGACCCAGTACTTC.